The 13 T cell receptor beta chains reported below all come from one sample, sequenced in a study of identical twins (dated by TCRdb to the mid-2010s). Libraries were prepared through 5' RACE. TCRdb names Illumina HiSeq 2000 as the instrument used. TCRdb trimmed the raw reads at Q25, called clones with MiXCR and kept productive beta chains. Under each unique CDR3 protein, matching rows form one entry showing the most common genes and DNA. The table for this sample lists about 100,000 distinct CDR3 sequences; just under 6% of them were counted only once. Approximately 12% of the sample lies in the top ten. The specimen was memory T cells sorted from blood. What the cell subset or site label conveys for this sample: CD45RO+ enriched T cells. The receptors originated from a woman in her forties or fifties in good health.

There are a few counts of this clonotype. Since a much larger clone is just one base distant, this may be a read error. CDR3 in amino acids: CSARVAGNIQYF. For the CDR3, the DNA is TGCAGTGCTAGGGTAGCGGGAAACATTCAGTACTTC. The J gene is TRBJ2-4, the V gene TRBV20-1, with 7 bases aligning to TRBD2. CDR1 DFQATT and CDR2 SNEGSKA come from the germline V gene (reference sequence). Trimming removed 3 bases from V and 6 bases from J; junction bases left unmatched: 2. CDR3 length: 12 amino acids.

This clonotype appeared many times. The CDR3 loop reads CASSNPIGEQYF. CDR3 sequence (DNA): TGTGCCAGTAGTAATCCAATAGGGGAGCAGTACTTC. The chain combines TRBV19 with TRBJ2-7; D is uncertain. The CDR3 has 12 amino acids. The germline CDR1 and CDR2 sequences are LNHDA and SQIVND (reference sequence). V lost 4 bases, J lost 7 bases, and 11 bases lay in between.

Ten or more counts support this clonotype. The chain recombines TRBV12-3 or TRBV12-4 with TRBJ2-3, with 8 bases lining up with TRBD2. This CDR3 region has 14 residues. Germline trimming cut 6 bases from V and 6 bases from J; bases unmatched to any gene: 8. This CDR3 reads CASSPAGAGDTQYF. The CDR3, as DNA: TGTGCCAGCAGCCCAGCGGGAGCGGGGGATACGCAGTATTTT.

This clonotype was seen once. This could be a read error, since a much larger clone is one nucleotide away. The chain joins TRBV4-1 to TRBJ1-1; D remains unclear. This CDR3 contains 17 residues. Germline V CDR1 and CDR2: MGHRA, YSYEKL. CDR3 loop: CASCQGSGPPMNTEAFF. CDR3 DNA sequence: TGCGCCAGCTGCCAAGGATCTGGGCCACCCATGAACACTGAAGCTTTCTTT.

This clonotype was picked up many times. The rearrangement links TRBV5-1 to TRBJ2-7; TRBD2 matches at 7 bases. This CDR3 spans 14 amino acids. J gave up 2 bases and V 3 bases, and 5 bases lay outside the gene matches. CDR1 and CDR2 (germline): SGHRS, YFSETQ. The DNA of the CDR3 is TGCGCCAGCAGCTGGGACTATGGCCCCTACGAGCAGTACTTC. Translating it yields CASSWDYGPYEQYF.

This clonotype was picked up a small number of times. The V and J genes are TRBV27 and TRBJ2-5; 7 bases agree with TRBD2. Germline trimming cut 4 bases from V and 5 bases from J; bases unmatched to any gene: 4. Per germline, CDR1 MNHEY and CDR2 SMNVEV (reference sequence). The CDR3 contains 13 residues. The DNA for the CDR3 is TGTGCCAGCAGTTCACTAGCGAGGGAGACCCAGTACTTC. It specifies CASSSLARETQYF.

In its sample, this clonotype was seen many times. This chain links TRBV7-8 with TRBJ2-1; 11 bases are a match to TRBD1. The V and J ends lost 5 bases and 11 bases, in that order; junction bases with no gene match: 11. There are 15 residues in the CDR3. Germline V gene lookup returns CDR1 SGHVS and CDR2 FQNEAQ. The DNA of the CDR3 is TGTGCCAGCAGCCAGACCGGGACAGGGGGAGGGAAGCAGTTCTTC. It encodes CASSQTGTGGGKQFF.

This clonotype was counted a few times. CDR3 coding DNA: TGTGCCAGCATTCCCTTGTCTTCTGGACTAGCGGGAGCGTCTTACAATGAGCAGTTCTTC. Translation gives CASIPLSSGLAGASYNEQFF. The chain recombines TRBV7-9 with TRBJ2-1, with 13 bases fitting TRBD2. Germline V lookup: CDR1 SEHNR, CDR2 FQNEAQ (reference sequence). J gave up 4 bases and V 7 bases, and 19 bases lay outside the gene matches. This CDR3 is 20 amino acids long.

This sequence joins TRBV7-3 and TRBJ1-2; the D gene is possibly TRBD1 (5 bases). Trimming took off 5 bases at V and 5 bases at J, with 12 bases between the two ends. Germline CDR1 is SGHTA and CDR2 is FQGTGA. The CDR3 has 13 residues. CDR3 sequence: CASSADPGYGYTF. CDR3 DNA sequence: TGTGCCAGCAGCGCGGACCCAGGGTATGGCTACACCTTC.

The J gene is TRBJ1-1, the V gene TRBV5-1, with unresolved D. Trimming removed 0 bases at V and 4 bases at J, with 16 bases between. The germline V gene has CDR1 SGHRS and CDR2 YFSETQ. The CDR3 sequence is 16 residues long. The CDR3 DNA reads as TGCGCCAGCAGCTTGGTAGCAGGTCTCGGTGCCACTGAAGCTTTCTTT. Amino acids: CASSLVAGLGATEAFF.

In this sample, this clonotype turned up many times. The rearrangement joins TRBV3-1 to TRBJ2-1, with 12 bases that match TRBD2. CDR1 is LGHDT and CDR2 is YNNKEL in the germline V gene (reference sequence). V shed 3 bases, J shed 8 bases, and the junction held 8 bases outside the gene matches. The CDR3 is 16 amino acids. The CDR3 DNA reads TGTGCCAGCAGCCATAGGCTAGCGGGAGGGCGCGATGAGCAGTTCTTC. Its translation: CASSHRLAGGRDEQFF.

The genes are TRBV7-3 and TRBJ2-3; the D gene is possibly TRBD2 (5 bases). Trimming took off 5 bases at V and 3 bases at J, with 15 bases between the two ends. CDR3 length: 15 amino acids. Per germline, CDR1 SGHTA and CDR2 FQGTGA. For the CDR3, the DNA is TGTGCCAGCAGCCCCTTGGGGAGAGGGACAGATACGCAGTATTTT. This codes for CASSPLGRGTDTQYF.

This clonotype was picked up many times. V usage is TRBV5-6 and J usage is TRBJ2-2, with 15 bases matching TRBD2. The CDR3 runs 18 residues. V shed 5 bases and J 2 bases; nucleotides not matched to a gene: 7. Germline V gene sequence: CDR1 SGHDT, CDR2 YYEEEE. The CDR3 DNA is TGTGCCAGCAGGTGGGGACTAGCGGGAGGCTTCAACACCGGGGAGCTGTTTTTT. This encodes CASRWGLAGGFNTGELFF.